These T cell receptor beta chains were read from a single sample in a study of blood T cell repertoires in COVID-19. Only in-frame clones appear in the TCRdb table, and some are missing; sequencing was by immunoSEQ multiplex PCR. The repertoire holds some 200,000 clones, under 85% seen once, with roughly 7.8% in the top ten. Sequencing was performed on peripheral blood. The receptors were sampled from a woman over 75 with COVID-19, enrolled during active disease. Both conserved end residues are part of each CDR3. A D gene is named only where the DNA matches it firmly. Clone size is given for some rows only: seen once, a few or many times, or a class if the clone is expanded.

-	TRBV7-3	TRBJ2-3	-	TGTGCCAGCAGCCCGGGAGTTCCGGCAGATACGCAGTATTTT	CASSPGVPADTQYF
TRBD2	TRBV7-2	TRBJ2-1	-	TGTGCCAGCAGCTTAGCGCTAGCGGGGGCCTGGGATGAGCAGTTCTTC	CASSLALAGAWDEQFF
-	TRBV5-6	TRBJ1-5	-	TGTGCCAGCAGCTTGGCCGCGGGGCGCAACCCCCAGCATTTT	CASSLAAGRNPQHF
-	TRBV5-5	TRBJ2-7	-	TGTGCCAGCAGCTTGGCCGGGATGACAGGATTCGCCTACGAGCAGTACTTC	CASSLAGMTGFAYEQYF
TRBD1	TRBV20-1	TRBJ2-7	-	TGCAGTGCTAGTAAGGGACAGGGCACCTACGAGCAGTACTTC	CSASKGQGTYEQYF
-	TRBV28	TRBJ1-4	-	TGTGCCAGCAGCCGTGGGCCCGATTTTGAAAAACTGTTTTTT	CASSRGPDFEKLFF
-	TRBV4-2	TRBJ1-2	once	TGTGCCAGCAGCGCAGCGGGGACAAACTATGGCTACACCTTC	CASSAAGTNYGYTF
-	TRBV5-1	TRBJ2-2	-	TGCGCCAGCAGCCTGGACAGGAACACCGGGGAGCTGTTTTTT	CASSLDRNTGELFF
TRBD1	TRBV2	TRBJ1-4	-	TGTGCCACCTCCGGGACAGTTAATGAAAAACTGTTTTTT	CATSGTVNEKLFF
-	TRBV20-1	TRBJ1-2	once	TGCAGTGCCCTTTTGAACTATGGCTACACCTTC	CSALLNYGYTF
-	TRBV5-1	TRBJ2-5	-	TGCGCCAGCCAGGGGTCGGAGACCCAGTACTTC	CASQGSETQYF
TRBD1	TRBV3-1/TRBV3-2	TRBJ1-6	once	TGTGCCAGCAGCCTTCAGGCCACAGGGGTTGGTTCACCCCTCCACTTT	CASSLQATGVGSPLHF
-	TRBV29-1	TRBJ1-5	-	TGCAGCGTTGAAGATGAACAGGGAGTAGATCAGCCCCAGCATTTT	CSVEDEQGVDQPQHF
-	TRBV5-1	TRBJ1-4	-	TGCGCCAGCAGCTTGGCCCCGGGGGAGGGCGAAAAACTGTTTTTT	CASSLAPGEGEKLFF
-	TRBV20-1	TRBJ2-1	-	TGCAGTGCTAGTCCGGGAGTATATGGTGAGCAGTTCTTC	CSASPGVYGEQFF
-	TRBV5-1	TRBJ1-1	-	TGCGCCAGCAGCGCCGGACAGTGGGGCACTGAAGCTTTCTTT	CASSAGQWGTEAFF
-	TRBV27	TRBJ1-1	few	TGTGCCAGCAGGAGGCAGCCGAACACTGAAGCTTTCTTT	CASRRQPNTEAFF
-	TRBV5-4	TRBJ1-1	-	TGTGCCAGCAGCTTGGGTGGGGGGGCGACCACTGAAGCTTTCTTT	CASSLGGGATTEAFF
-	TRBV6-4	TRBJ1-5	-	TGTGCCAGCAGTGACCCGGGACAATGGGATCAGCCCCAGCATTTT	CASSDPGQWDQPQHF
TRBD2	TRBV2	TRBJ2-1	-	TGTGCCAGCAGTGCTAGCGGCTCCTACAATGAGCAGTTCTTC	CASSASGSYNEQFF
-	TRBV3-1/TRBV3-2	TRBJ2-2	-	TGTGCCAGCAGCCTACCACTAGTTACGAGGGCCGGGGAGCTGTTTTTT	CASSLPLVTRAGELFF
-	TRBV18	TRBJ2-6	-	TGTGCCAGCTCGTCGGGGTCTGGGGCCAACGTCCTGACTTTC	CASSSGSGANVLTF
-	TRBV5-1	TRBJ2-1	-	TGCGCCAGCAGCTTTGAGGCGAGGGATGAGCAGTTCTTC	CASSFEARDEQFF
-	TRBV11-3	TRBJ1-3	-	TGTGCCAGCAGCACAGGGTCTGGAAACACCATATATTTT	CASSTGSGNTIYF
-	TRBV3-1/TRBV3-2	TRBJ1-1	-	TGTGCCAGCAGCCAAGTTGTGAGGATGGGGGGGGAGAACACTGAAGCTTTCTTT	CASSQVVRMGGENTEAFF
TRBD1	TRBV7-9	TRBJ2-1	-	TGTGCCAGCAGCCGACAGGGGGCCTCCTACAATGAGCAGTTCTTC	CASSRQGASYNEQFF
TRBD2	TRBV11-3	TRBJ2-1	-	TGTGCCAGCAGCCCCCGTGGGGAGGGCTCCTACAATGAGCAGTTCTTC	CASSPRGEGSYNEQFF
TRBD1	TRBV2	TRBJ1-6	-	TGTGCCGGGACAGGGTTGGATAATTCACCCCTCCACTTT	CAGTGLDNSPLHF
-	TRBV9	TRBJ1-4	-	TGTGCCAGCAGCGCCAGCCCGAAGGGGGATGAAAAACTGTTTTTT	CASSASPKGDEKLFF
TRBD1	TRBV2	TRBJ2-7	once	TGTGCCAGCAGGCCTAGTTCCGGGACAGGGGACTACGAGCAGTACTTC	CASRPSSGTGDYEQYF
-	TRBV7-3	TRBJ2-1	once	TGTGCCAGCAGCTTACGGGGGACCTACAATGAGCAGTTCTTC	CASSLRGTYNEQFF
-	TRBV28	TRBJ2-3	few	TGTGCCAGCAGTTTGGGGCTAGTAGGCCCCTCAGATACGCAGTATTTT	CASSLGLVGPSDTQYF
-	TRBV9	TRBJ1-1	-	TGTGCCAGCAGCGGACAGGCCAACACTGAAGCTTTCTTT	CASSGQANTEAFF